This note documents a single T cell receptor beta chain sequence. 300 ng DNA, tens of thousands of T cell genomes, went into unsorted PBMC replicate PCRs. The table came from immunoSEQ multiplex PCR; TCRdb's copy has only in-frame clones and leaves some out. The data show 450,000 to 500,000 clones, 79% seen once. Without sorting, samples used some 84 million PBMCs for genomic DNA. The record originates from a study of shared clonotypes between healthy human individuals. Study-level information: The study enrolled a couple of women and three men aged 18 to 49.

There are 15 residues in the CDR3. V was shortened by 5 bases and J by 7 bases, with 15 bases between the two germline ends. Germline CDR1 SGHAT, CDR2 FQDESV (reference sequence). The V call is TRBV11-1, the J call TRBJ1-6; no firm D call. The sequencing input was PBMCs. This TCR was recovered from a woman between 35 and 50 years old in good health. Some clones in this sample may be carry-over from other donors' samples. CDR3 DNA: TGTGCCAGCAGCCTAGACACCCTTCGGAATTCACCCCTCCACTTT. Protein product: CASSLDTLRNSPLHF. Full variable domain (outside the CDR3, taken from reference TRBV11-1 and TRBJ1-6): EAEVAQSPRYKITEKSQAVAFWCDPISGHATLYWYRQILGQGPELLVQFQDESVVDDSQLPKDRFSAERLKGVDSTLKIQPAELGDSAMYLCASSLDTLRNSPLHFGNGTRLTVT.